These T cell receptor beta chains were read from a single sample in a study of blood T cell repertoires in COVID-19. The assay was immunoSEQ multiplex PCR, and TCRdb's table has in-frame clones only and misses some. The sample includes around 200,000 clones, about nine tenths of them seen just once. The sequenced material came from peripheral blood. The receptors shown here come from a woman in her forties or fifties with acute or convalescent COVID-19. Each CDR3 is given with its conserved first and last residue. The D gene is left open where the match is weak. The size field is filled for only some rows; it gives once, few, many or a size class.

V gene	J gene	D gene	clone size	CDR3 DNA	CDR3 protein
TRBV6-5	TRBJ1-5	TRBD1	.	TGTGCCAGCAAGGGGGACAGCCCACAGCCCCAGCATTTT	CASKGDSPQPQHF
TRBV7-2	TRBJ2-5	TRBD2	.	TGTGCCAGCAGAGACCTAGCGGGGTGGGAGACCCAGTACTTC	CASRDLAGWETQYF
TRBV5-6	TRBJ2-2	.	once	TGTGCCAGCAGCTTGGAGGGTTGGAGGTCGGCCGGGGAGCTGTTTTTT	CASSLEGWRSAGELFF
TRBV30	TRBJ2-1	.	.	TGTGCCTGGAGTGTATTGGGCATCGGCTCCTACAATGAGCAGTTCTTC	CAWSVLGIGSYNEQFF
TRBV5-1	TRBJ2-7	.	.	TGCGCCAGCAGCTTCGGGGAGACAGGACCAGCCTACGAGCAGTACTTC	CASSFGETGPAYEQYF
TRBV18	TRBJ2-7	.	.	TGTGCCAGCTCTCTGGACTACCCATACGAGCAGTACTTC	CASSLDYPYEQYF
TRBV27	TRBJ1-2	.	few	TGTGCCAGCAGTTTATCGAAAGGGAGAGGCTACACCTTC	CASSLSKGRGYTF
TRBV30	TRBJ2-1	TRBD2	.	TGTGCCTGGGTCCGAGCGGGGGGGCTGGGTAATGAGCAGTTCTTC	CAWVRAGGLGNEQFF
TRBV20-1	TRBJ2-5	.	.	TGCAGTGCTAGTACAAGCGGACAAGAGACCCAGTACTTC	CSASTSGQETQYF
TRBV7-9	TRBJ1-1	.	.	TGTGCCAGCAGCTTAGGGGGGGACACTGAAGCTTTCTTT	CASSLGGDTEAFF
TRBV30	TRBJ1-1	.	.	TGTGCCTGGAGTTTGGAGGCGATGAACACTGAAGCTTTCTTT	CAWSLEAMNTEAFF
TRBV6-5	TRBJ1-6	.	few	TGTGCCAGCAGTTACTCTCTTGTTAATAATTCACCCCTCCACTTT	CASSYSLVNNSPLHF
TRBV5-6	TRBJ1-4	.	few	TGTGCCAGCAGCTCGGTCCAGGGTGGTTTGAGTGAAAAACTGTTTTTT	CASSSVQGGLSEKLFF
TRBV3-1/TRBV3-2	TRBJ2-5	TRBD2	.	TGTGCCAGCAGCCAAAATCCTAGCGGGGGCAACCAAGAGACCCAGTACTTC	CASSQNPSGGNQETQYF
TRBV18	TRBJ1-2	TRBD1	.	TGTGCCAGCTTAAAAGGACAGGAGGCTGGCTACACCTTC	CASLKGQEAGYTF
TRBV30	TRBJ2-1	TRBD2	once	TGTGCCTGGAATGGCGGGAGCCATTACAATGAGCAGTTCTTC	CAWNGGSHYNEQFF
TRBV27	TRBJ2-3	.	.	TGTGCCAGCAGTTTATACGGGACAGATACGCAGTATTTT	CASSLYGTDTQYF
TRBV27	TRBJ1-5	.	.	TGTGCCAGCAGCCCAGGGTTTAGGTCCGAACAGCCCCAGCATTTT	CASSPGFRSEQPQHF
TRBV5-1	TRBJ1-4	TRBD1	few	TGCGCCAGCAGCCCTGGCATTGGGACAGGGGGTACTACTAATGAAAAACTGTTTTTT	CASSPGIGTGGTTNEKLFF
TRBV6-6	TRBJ2-7	.	.	TGTGCCAGCAGTTCCCACTTCTACGAGCAGTACTTC	CASSSHFYEQYF
TRBV15	TRBJ1-5	.	.	TGTGCCACCGGAGAGATCGGTAATAGCAATCAGCCCCAGCATTTT	CATGEIGNSNQPQHF
TRBV6-5	TRBJ2-2	TRBD2	.	TGTGCCAGCGCGGGGGGGATTTACACCGGGGAGCTGTTTTTT	CASAGGIYTGELFF
TRBV4-1	TRBJ2-7	.	.	TGCGCCAGCAGCCAAGATGAGGGGGCCTACGAGCAGTACTTC	CASSQDEGAYEQYF
TRBV25-1	TRBJ2-7	TRBD2	.	TGTGCCAGCAGTGACACTAGCGGAGGGTACGAGCAGTACTTC	CASSDTSGGYEQYF
TRBV30	TRBJ1-4	.	.	TGTGCCTCCCGGCGAGGGTATGAAAAACTGTTTTTT	CASRRGYEKLFF
TRBV29-1	TRBJ2-5	.	.	TGCAGCGTTGGACAGTCCCAAGAGACCCAGTACTTC	CSVGQSQETQYF
TRBV30	TRBJ2-7	.	few	TGTGCCTGGACCCTACAGAGCTCCTACGAGCAGTACTTC	CAWTLQSSYEQYF
TRBV4-3	TRBJ1-3	.	once	TGCGCCAGCAGCCAAGATTGGAACAGTTTGGGAAACACCATATATTTT	CASSQDWNSLGNTIYF
TRBV9	TRBJ1-1	.	.	TGTGCCAGCAGCGTAGCTAGTTACTCTGAAGCTTTCTTT	CASSVASYSEAFF
TRBV10-3	TRBJ1-4	TRBD1	.	TGTGCCATCAGTGCCGGGACAGATAATGAAAAACTGTTTTTT	CAISAGTDNEKLFF
TRBV3-1/TRBV3-2	TRBJ1-1	.	.	TGTGCCAGCAGCCAAGAATCTATGAACACTGAAGCTTTCTTT	CASSQESMNTEAFF
TRBV12-5	TRBJ2-1	TRBD2	.	TGTGCTAGTGATGGTGCTAGCGGAGGGAGCTCCTACAATGAGCAGTTCTTC	CASDGASGGSSYNEQFF
TRBV18	TRBJ1-1	TRBD1	.	TGTGCCAGCTCACCACCGAGGACAGGGGGCCTCTTCACTGAAGCTTTCTTT	CASSPPRTGGLFTEAFF
TRBV27	TRBJ1-5	.	.	TGTGCCAGCAGTTTATACCCCTCCAGGGGTCCCAGTCAGCCCCAGCATTTT	CASSLYPSRGPSQPQHF
TRBV5-1	TRBJ1-3	.	.	TGCGCCAGCAGCTTGGGCCTAAGTGGAAACACCATATATTTT	CASSLGLSGNTIYF
TRBV4-3	TRBJ2-7	.	.	TGCGCCAGCAGCCAAGATTTGGGCAGTACTTACGAGCAGTACTTC	CASSQDLGSTYEQYF
TRBV2	TRBJ2-1	.	.	TGTGCCAGCAGTGGTCAGGGTCTTATCTCCTACAATGAGCAGTTCTTC	CASSGQGLISYNEQFF
TRBV12-5	TRBJ2-3	TRBD2	.	TGTGCTAGTGGTTTGGCCCTAGCGGCAGATACGCAGTATTTT	CASGLALAADTQYF
TRBV5-1	TRBJ2-1	TRBD1	.	TGCGCCAGCAGCTTGGGGGACAGGGGGCGAGTAAATGAGCAGTTCTTC	CASSLGDRGRVNEQFF
TRBV19	TRBJ1-3	TRBD1	.	TGTGCCAGTAGTCACACAGGGGGCGGCTCTGGAAACACCATATATTTT	CASSHTGGGSGNTIYF
TRBV5-6	TRBJ1-3	TRBD1	.	TGTGCCAGCAGATATGGACAGGCTGGAAACACCATATATTTT	CASRYGQAGNTIYF
TRBV19	TRBJ1-2	.	.	TGTGCCAGTACGAAGGGGCAGGAGTATGGCTACACCTTC	CASTKGQEYGYTF
TRBV7-2	TRBJ1-5	.	once	TGTGCCAGCAGCTTAGAAGACAGCCTCCCCCAGCATTTT	CASSLEDSLPQHF